This TCR beta chain derives from a study of early T cells in non-severe SARS-CoV-2 infection (dated by TCRdb to about 2021). Notes on the research overall: Bulk RNA from unsorted whole blood was used for TCR sequencing, so alpha and beta chains could not be paired. Overall study outcomes, separate from this receptor: VDJdb matching was skewed toward anti-spike CD8 responses and likely underestimated virus-specific expansions by missing private and CD4 specificities.

Receptor libraries were prepared by 5' RACE. The run used a NextSeq 500. To correct for sequencing error and PCR bias, the TCR library protocol tagged individual cDNA molecules with unique molecular identifiers. TCR alpha and beta chains were both sequenced, and the abundances of alpha and beta sequences in each sample were closely correlated with each other. From the authors' description of their analysis: Decombinator V4 was used to annotate TCR sequences for V gene, J gene and CDR3. TCRs were defined as expanded if a significant change between any two time points was detected under a Poisson model with p below 0.0001. TCR abundances were normalised to the total number of TCRs sequenced in each sample and reported as counts per million. MAIT TCRs were defined by TRAV1-2 paired with TRAJ12, TRAJ20 or TRAJ33, and iNKT TCRs by TRAV10 paired with TRAJ18. VDJdb, accessed 1 November 2021, was searched for CMV, EBV and SARS-CoV-2 annotated TCRs, with TCRs annotated for multiple antigens excluded. TCRdb reran the public reads through fastp at Q25 and MiXCR, keeping productive beta chains. Each CDR3 protein gets just one entry, which takes the most common genes and DNA from the rows behind it. It is TCRdb's table, rather than the study itself, that gives the V and J calls and clone size. A total of about 40,000 distinct CDR3 sequences appear in this sample, about 7.4% of them only once. The ten largest make up under 15% of the sample.

Set within a cohort of healthcare workers in London, UK, this nested case-control study involved weekly PCR testing of nasopharyngeal swabs along with blood sampling. Healthcare workers were enrolled in the week of the UK lockdown, from 23 to 31 March 2020, and were followed every week for up to about 16 weeks. From the cysteine through the phenylalanine, the CDR3 covers 13 amino acids. Kept here is only the CDR3 DNA, which spans 39 bases and is read in frame from base 1. From a lookup of the germline V gene, CDR1 and CDR2 are MGHRA and YSYEKL. The V end loses 4 bases and the J end loses 3 bases, and a stretch of 10 bases separates them. A few counts support this clonotype. This receptor's antigen is unknown. Base qualities are not provided; no much larger clone lies one nucleotide away.

This TCR derives from an adult who was a healthcare worker with PCR-confirmed SARS-CoV-2 infection or an uninfected control (not recorded which). The sample was whole blood, taken at baseline. This chain joins TRBV4-1 to TRBJ2-7; the D gene is possibly TRBD1 or TRBD2, with 5 bases matching each. The bases read TGCGCCAGCAGCCTGGGACGCCTCTACGAGCAGTACTTC. Its product reads: CASSLGRLYEQYF.